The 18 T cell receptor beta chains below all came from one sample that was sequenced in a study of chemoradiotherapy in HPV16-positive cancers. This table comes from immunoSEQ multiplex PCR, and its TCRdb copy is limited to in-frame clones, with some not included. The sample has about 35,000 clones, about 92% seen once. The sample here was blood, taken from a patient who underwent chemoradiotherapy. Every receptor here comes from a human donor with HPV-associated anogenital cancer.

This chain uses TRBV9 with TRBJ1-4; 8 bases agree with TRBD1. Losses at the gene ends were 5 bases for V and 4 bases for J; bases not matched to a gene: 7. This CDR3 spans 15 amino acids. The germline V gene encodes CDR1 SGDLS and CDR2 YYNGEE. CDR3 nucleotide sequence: TGTGCCAGCAGTGGACAGGGATTCGTTAATGAAAAACTGTTTTTT. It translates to CASSGQGFVNEKLFF. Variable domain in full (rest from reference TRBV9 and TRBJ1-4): DSGVTQTPKHLITATGQRVTLRCSPRSGDLSVYWYQQSLDQGLQFLIQYYNGEERAKGNILERFSAQQFPDLHSELNLSSLELGDSALYFCASSGQGFVNEKLFFGSGTQLSVL.

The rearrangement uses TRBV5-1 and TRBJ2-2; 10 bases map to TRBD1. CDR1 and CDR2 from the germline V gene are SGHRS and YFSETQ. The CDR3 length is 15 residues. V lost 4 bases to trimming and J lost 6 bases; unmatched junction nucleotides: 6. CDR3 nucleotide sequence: TGCGCCAGCAGCAGGACAGGGGGAGTATCCGGGGAGCTGTTTTTT. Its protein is CASSRTGGVSGELFF.

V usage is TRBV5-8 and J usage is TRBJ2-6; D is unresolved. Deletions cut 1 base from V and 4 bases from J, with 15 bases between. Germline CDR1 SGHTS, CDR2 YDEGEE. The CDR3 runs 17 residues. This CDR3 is CASSLSIWARGANVLTF. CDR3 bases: TGTGCCAGCAGCTTGTCCATTTGGGCGAGGGGGGCCAACGTCCTGACTTTC.

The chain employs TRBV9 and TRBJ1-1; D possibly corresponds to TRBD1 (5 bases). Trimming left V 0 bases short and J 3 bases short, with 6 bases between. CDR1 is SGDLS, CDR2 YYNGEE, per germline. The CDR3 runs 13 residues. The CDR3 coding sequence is TGTGCCAGCAGCGTAGAGGGGCACACTGAAGCTTTCTTT. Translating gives CASSVEGHTEAFF.

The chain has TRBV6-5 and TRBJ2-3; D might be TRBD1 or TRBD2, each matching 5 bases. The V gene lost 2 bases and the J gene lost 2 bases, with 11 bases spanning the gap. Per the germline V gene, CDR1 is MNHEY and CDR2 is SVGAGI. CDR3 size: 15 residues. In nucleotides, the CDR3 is TGTGCCAGCAGTTACGTGGGGGACCACACAGATACGCAGTATTTT. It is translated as CASSYVGDHTDTQYF.

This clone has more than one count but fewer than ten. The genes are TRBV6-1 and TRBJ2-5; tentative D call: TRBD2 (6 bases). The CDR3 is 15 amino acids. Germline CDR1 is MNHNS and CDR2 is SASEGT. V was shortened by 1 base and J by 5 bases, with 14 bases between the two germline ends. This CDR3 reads CASSEVAGSTETQYF. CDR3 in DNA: TGTGCCAGCAGTGAAGTGGCGGGGTCAACGGAGACCCAGTACTTC.

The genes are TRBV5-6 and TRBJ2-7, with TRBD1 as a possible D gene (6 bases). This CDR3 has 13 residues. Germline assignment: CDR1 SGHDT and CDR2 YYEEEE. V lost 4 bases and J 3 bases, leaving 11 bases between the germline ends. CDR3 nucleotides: TGTGCCAGCAGCGCCGGACAGAGCTACGAGCAGTACTTC. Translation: CASSAGQSYEQYF.

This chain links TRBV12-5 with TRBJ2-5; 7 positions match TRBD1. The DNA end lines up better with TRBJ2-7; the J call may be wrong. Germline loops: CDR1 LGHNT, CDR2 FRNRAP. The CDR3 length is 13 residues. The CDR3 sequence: CASGLVRGYEQYF. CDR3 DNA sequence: TGTGCTAGTGGTTTGGTCAGGGGGTACGAGCAGTACTTC.

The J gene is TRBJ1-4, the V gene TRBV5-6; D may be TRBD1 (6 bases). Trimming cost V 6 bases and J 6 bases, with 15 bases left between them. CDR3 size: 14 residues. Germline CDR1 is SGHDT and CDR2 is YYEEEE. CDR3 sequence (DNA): TGTGCCAGCAACCTACAGGGTGGGGATGAAAAACTGTTTTTT. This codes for CASNLQGGDEKLFF.

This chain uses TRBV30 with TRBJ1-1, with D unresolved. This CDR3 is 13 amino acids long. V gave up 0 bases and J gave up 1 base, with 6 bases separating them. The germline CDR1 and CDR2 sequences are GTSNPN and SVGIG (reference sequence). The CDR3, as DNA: TGTGCCTGGAGTGTCGGGTCGAACACTGAAGCTTTCTTT. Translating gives CAWSVGSNTEAFF.

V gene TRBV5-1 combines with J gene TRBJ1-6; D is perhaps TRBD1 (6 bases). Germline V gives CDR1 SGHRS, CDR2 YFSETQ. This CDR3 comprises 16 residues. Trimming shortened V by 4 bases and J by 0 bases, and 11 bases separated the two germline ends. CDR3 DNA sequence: TGCGCCAGCAGCCCGGACAGAAACTCCTATAATTCACCCCTCCACTTT. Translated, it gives CASSPDRNSYNSPLHF.

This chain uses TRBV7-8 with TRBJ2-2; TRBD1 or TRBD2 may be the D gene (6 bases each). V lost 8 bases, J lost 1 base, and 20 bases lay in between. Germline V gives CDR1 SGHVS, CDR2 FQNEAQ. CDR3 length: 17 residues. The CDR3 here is CASRLGRGGGNTGELFF. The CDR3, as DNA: TGTGCCAGCCGATTAGGCCGCGGAGGGGGGAACACCGGGGAGCTGTTTTTT.

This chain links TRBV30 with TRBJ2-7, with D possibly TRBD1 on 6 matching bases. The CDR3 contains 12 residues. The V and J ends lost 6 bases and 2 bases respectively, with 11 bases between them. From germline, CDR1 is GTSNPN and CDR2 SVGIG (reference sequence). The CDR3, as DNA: TGTGCCTGCACAGGGTGGACCTACGAGCAGTACTTC. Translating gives CACTGWTYEQYF.

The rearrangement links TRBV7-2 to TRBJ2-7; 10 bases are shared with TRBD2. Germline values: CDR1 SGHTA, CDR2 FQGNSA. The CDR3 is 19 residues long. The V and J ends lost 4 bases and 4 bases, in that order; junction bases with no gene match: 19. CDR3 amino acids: CASSSALRGSGGALYEQYF. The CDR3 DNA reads TGTGCCAGCAGCTCCGCCCTGAGGGGGAGCGGGGGGGCTCTGTACGAGCAGTACTTC.

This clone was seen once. The CDR3 loop reads CASSVGLASYEQYF. In DNA form, the CDR3 reads TGTGCCAGCAGCGTAGGACTCGCTTCCTACGAGCAGTACTTC. V gene TRBV9 combines with J gene TRBJ2-7; D gene unclear. The V gene's germline CDR1 is SGDLS and CDR2 YYNGEE. Trimming pared 0 bases from V and 1 base from J, leaving 8 bases between. This CDR3 contains 14 residues.

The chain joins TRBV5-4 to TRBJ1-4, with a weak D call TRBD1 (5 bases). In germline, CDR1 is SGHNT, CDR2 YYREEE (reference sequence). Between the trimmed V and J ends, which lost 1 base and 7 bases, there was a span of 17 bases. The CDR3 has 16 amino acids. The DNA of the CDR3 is TGTGCCAGCAGCTTGAGGGTGGGCACTGGGGGTGAAAAACTGTTTTTT. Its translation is CASSLRVGTGGEKLFF.

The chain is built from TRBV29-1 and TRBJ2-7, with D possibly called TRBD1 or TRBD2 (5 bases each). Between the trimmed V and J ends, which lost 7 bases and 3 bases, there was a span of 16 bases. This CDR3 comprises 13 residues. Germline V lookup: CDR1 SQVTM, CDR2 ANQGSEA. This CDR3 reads CSATSGQSYEQYF. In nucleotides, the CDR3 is TGCAGCGCTACATCGGGGCAGAGCTACGAGCAGTACTTC.

The CDR3, as DNA: TGTGCCTGGACCCAGGGTTTTGGTCAGCCCCAGCATTTT. Translated: CAWTQGFGQPQHF. V usage is TRBV30 and J usage is TRBJ1-5, with TRBD1 as a possible D gene (5 bases). This CDR3 is built from 13 residues. Trimming took 4 bases from V and 6 from J, leaving 13 bases between them. CDR1 is GTSNPN, CDR2 SVGIG, per germline (reference sequence).